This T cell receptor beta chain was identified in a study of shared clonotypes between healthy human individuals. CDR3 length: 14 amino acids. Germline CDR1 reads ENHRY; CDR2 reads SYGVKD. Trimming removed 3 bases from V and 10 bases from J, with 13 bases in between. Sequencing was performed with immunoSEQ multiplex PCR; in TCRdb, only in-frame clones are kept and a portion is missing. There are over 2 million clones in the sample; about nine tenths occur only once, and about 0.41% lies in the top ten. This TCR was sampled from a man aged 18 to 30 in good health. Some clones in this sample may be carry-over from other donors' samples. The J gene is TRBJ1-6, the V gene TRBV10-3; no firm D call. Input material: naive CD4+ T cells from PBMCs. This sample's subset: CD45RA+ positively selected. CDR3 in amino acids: CAISEGPQYSPLHF. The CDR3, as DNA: TGTGCCATCAGTGAAGGCCCTCAATACTCACCCCTCCACTTT.